This TCR beta chain comes out of a study of T-cell memory formation after mild COVID-19. In the study overall: Across donors, TCR clusters were largely donor specific. Study observations and caveats: Clones that got smaller from day 15 to 85 had even CD4/CD8, while clones growing later tipped toward CD4+. Cross-reactive memory seemingly joined, as some responding clones were found in pre-infection memory.

The CDR3 runs to 15 residues. The germline CDR1 and CDR2 sequences are MGHRA and YSYEKL. With constant-segment primers, 5'RACE yielded cDNA libraries of TCR alpha and TCR beta that carried sample barcodes and UMIs. TCRdb analysed the 5' RACE reads with MiXCR anew, one entry per CDR3 protein. The sample has hundreds of thousands of distinct CDR3 sequences, approximately 15% seen once. This clonotype was picked up a small number of times. What it binds is unknown. At one of its ends the junction is not consistent with the germline gene, which may arise from a read error. Sequencing was carried out using PBMCs or a T cell subset sorted from them (not recorded which). The chain combines TRBV4-1 with TRBJ2-5; 10 bases line up with TRBD2. This clonotype originated in an adult woman who had mild COVID-19 (a few samples of this study predate the infection). Cell type and time point are not known. The CDR3 DNA sequence: TGCGCCAGCAGCCAAGATAGCGGGAGGCAAGGGACCCAGTACTTC. Its protein is CASSQDSGRQGTQYF.